This record concerns one TCR beta chain sequence. Its antigen is as yet unknown. Libraries were prepared by immunoSEQ multiplex PCR; TCRdb keeps only in-frame clonotypes and omits some of them. The sample shows 41,000 or so clones, 70% to 90% of them seen only once. The CDR3 spans 17 residues. Trimming removed 1 base from V and 1 base from J, with 14 bases in between. Looked up from germline, CDR1 is LNHDA and CDR2 is SQIVND (reference sequence). The data originate from a study of OX40 agonist ivuxolimab in advanced cancers. Study overall: Eligibility admitted prior anti-PD-1, anti-PD-L1 or anti-CTLA-4 therapy; 35% to 40% had some. Three patients showed partial responses: one hepatocellular carcinoma and two cutaneous melanoma cases.

Overall study findings and caveats: Expanded clones were, on average, more numerous among CD8+ T cells than CD4+.

The receptor was isolated from an adult with an advanced solid tumor such as melanoma, head and neck, liver or kidney cancer. The chain uses TRBV19 and TRBJ2-1, with D perhaps TRBD1 (5 bases). The sequences come from CD4+ or CD8+ T cells sorted from blood, collected in a trial of the OX40 agonist ivuxolimab. The CDR3 sequence is CASSIVVDTGSYNEQFF. The CDR3 coding sequence is TGTGCCAGTAGTATAGTTGTCGACACAGGTTCCTACAATGAGCAGTTCTTC.